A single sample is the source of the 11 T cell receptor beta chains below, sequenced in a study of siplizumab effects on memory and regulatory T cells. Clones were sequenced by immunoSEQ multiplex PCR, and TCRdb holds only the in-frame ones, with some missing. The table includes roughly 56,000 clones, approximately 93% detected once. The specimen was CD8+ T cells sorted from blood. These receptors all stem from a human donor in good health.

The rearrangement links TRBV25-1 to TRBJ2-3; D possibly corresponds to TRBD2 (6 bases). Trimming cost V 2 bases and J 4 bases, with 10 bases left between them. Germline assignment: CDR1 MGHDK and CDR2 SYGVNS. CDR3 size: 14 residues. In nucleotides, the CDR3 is TGTGCCAGCAGTGAACGGGGGAGTGCAGATACGCAGTATTTT. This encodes CASSERGSADTQYF.

The CDR3 bases are TGCGCCAGCAGCTCAGGGGACTCGAACACTGAAGCTTTCTTT. It yields the protein CASSSGDSNTEAFF. The chain has TRBV4-3 and TRBJ1-1; D might be TRBD1 (6 bases). The length of the CDR3 is 14 residues. Germline V gene sequence: CDR1 LGHNA, CDR2 YSLEER. V was shortened by 5 bases and J by 1 base, with 11 bases between the two germline ends.

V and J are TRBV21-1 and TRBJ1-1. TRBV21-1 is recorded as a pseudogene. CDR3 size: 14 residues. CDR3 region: CASSEGGLNTEAFF. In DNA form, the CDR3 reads TGTGCCAGCAGCGAGGGGGGGCTGAACACTGAAGCTTTCTTT.

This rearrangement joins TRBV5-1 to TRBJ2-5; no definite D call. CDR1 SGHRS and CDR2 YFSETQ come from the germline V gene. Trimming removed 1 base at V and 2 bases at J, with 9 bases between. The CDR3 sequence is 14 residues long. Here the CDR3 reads CASSLSAPQETQYF. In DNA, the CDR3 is TGCGCCAGCAGCTTGTCGGCCCCTCAAGAGACCCAGTACTTC.

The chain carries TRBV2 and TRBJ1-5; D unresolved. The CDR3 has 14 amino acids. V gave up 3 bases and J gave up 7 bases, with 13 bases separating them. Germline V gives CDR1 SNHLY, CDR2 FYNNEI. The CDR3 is CASSDDGRGQPQHF. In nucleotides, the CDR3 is TGTGCCAGCAGTGATGACGGACGAGGCCAGCCCCAGCATTTT.

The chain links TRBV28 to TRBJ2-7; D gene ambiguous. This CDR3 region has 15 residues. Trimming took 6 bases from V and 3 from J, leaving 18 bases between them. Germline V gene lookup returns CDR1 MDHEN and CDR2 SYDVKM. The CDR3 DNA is TGTGCCAGCAGCCTGGCGCCTTATTCGAACTACGAGCAGTACTTC. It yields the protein CASSLAPYSNYEQYF.

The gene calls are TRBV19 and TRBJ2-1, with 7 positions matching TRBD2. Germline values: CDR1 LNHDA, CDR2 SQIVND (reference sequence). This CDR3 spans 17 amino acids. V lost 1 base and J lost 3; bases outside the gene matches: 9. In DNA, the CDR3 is TGTGCCAGTAGTATAGTCAGGACTAGTGTATTCTACAATGAGCAGTTCTTC. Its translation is CASSIVRTSVFYNEQFF.

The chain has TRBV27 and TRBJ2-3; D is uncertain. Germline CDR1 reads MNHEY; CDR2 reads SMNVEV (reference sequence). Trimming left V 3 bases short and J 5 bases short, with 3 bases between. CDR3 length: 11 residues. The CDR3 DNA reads TGTGCCAGCAGTTTTGGAGATACGCAGTATTTT. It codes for CASSFGDTQYF.

CDR3 nucleotide sequence: TGTGCCAGCAGTGGCGAGGGACGGTTGAACACTGAAGCTTTCTTT. It is translated as CASSGEGRLNTEAFF. The gene calls are TRBV6-1 and TRBJ1-1, with D maybe TRBD1 (5 bases). The CDR3 spans 15 residues. Germline lookup yields CDR1 MNHNS and CDR2 SASEGT. Trimming shortened V by 4 bases and J by 0 bases, and 12 bases separated the two germline ends.

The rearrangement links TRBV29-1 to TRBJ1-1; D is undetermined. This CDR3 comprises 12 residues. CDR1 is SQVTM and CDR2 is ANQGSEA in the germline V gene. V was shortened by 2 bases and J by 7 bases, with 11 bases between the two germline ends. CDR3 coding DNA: TGCAGCGTTGAACAGGTTGGAGATGAAGCTTTCTTT. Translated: CSVEQVGDEAFF. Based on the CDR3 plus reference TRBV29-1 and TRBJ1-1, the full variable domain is SAVISQKPSRDICQRGTSLTIQCQVDSQVTMMFWYRQQPGQSLTLIATANQGSEATYESGFVIDKFPISRPNLTFSTLTVSNMSPEDSSIYLCSVEQVGDEAFFGQGTRLTVV.

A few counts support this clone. The CDR3: CASSDGTDYEQYF. The DNA for the CDR3 is TGTGCCAGCAGTGACGGGACAGATTACGAGCAGTACTTC. The chain carries TRBV6-1 and TRBJ2-7; 7 bases align to TRBD1. Per germline, CDR1 MNHNS and CDR2 SASEGT. The CDR3 length is 13 residues. V was pared by 3 bases and J by 4 bases, with 3 bases of the junction left unmatched.